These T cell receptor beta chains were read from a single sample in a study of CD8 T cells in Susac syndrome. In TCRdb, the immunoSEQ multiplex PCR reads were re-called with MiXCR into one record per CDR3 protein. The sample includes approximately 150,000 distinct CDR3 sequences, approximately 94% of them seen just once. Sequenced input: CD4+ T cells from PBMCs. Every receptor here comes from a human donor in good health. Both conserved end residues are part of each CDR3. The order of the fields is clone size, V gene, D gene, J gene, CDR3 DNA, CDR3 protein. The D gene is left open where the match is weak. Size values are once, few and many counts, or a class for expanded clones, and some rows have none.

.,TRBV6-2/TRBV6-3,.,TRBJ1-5,TGTGCCAGCAGTCCCCTGGGTCAGCCCCAGCATTTT,CASSPLGQPQHF
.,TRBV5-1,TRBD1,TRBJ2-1,TGCGCCAGCAGCCACGACGGACAGGGCTCCTACAATGAGCAGTTCTTC,CASSHDGQGSYNEQFF
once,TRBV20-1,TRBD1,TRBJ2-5,TGCAGTGCTAGAAGCCACGGACAGGGTGGAGAGACCCAGTACTTC,CSARSHGQGGETQYF
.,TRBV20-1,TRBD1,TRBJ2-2,TGCAGTGCCTCTGGGACAGGGTACACCGGGGAGCTGTTTTTT,CSASGTGYTGELFF
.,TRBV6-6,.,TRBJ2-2,TGTGCCAGCAATCTACTAGCGAACACCGGGGAGCTGTTTTTT,CASNLLANTGELFF
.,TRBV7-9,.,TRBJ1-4,TGTGCCAGCAGCTTTGGCTCTAATGAAAAACTGTTTTTT,CASSFGSNEKLFF
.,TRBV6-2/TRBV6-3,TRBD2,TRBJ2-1,TGTGCCAGCACCCAGGGAGTAGCGGGAGCTTATGAGCAGTTCTTC,CASTQGVAGAYEQFF
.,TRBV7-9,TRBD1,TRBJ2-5,TGTGCCAGCAGCGCCGGGGACAGGGGGCACCAAGAGACCCAGTACTTC,CASSAGDRGHQETQYF
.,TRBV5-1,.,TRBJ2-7,TGCGCCAGCAGCTTGACAGGGCCTCCCTACGAGCAGTACTTC,CASSLTGPPYEQYF
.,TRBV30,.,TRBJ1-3,TGTGCCTGGAGTGTATCCCTTGGAAACACCATATATTTT,CAWSVSLGNTIYF
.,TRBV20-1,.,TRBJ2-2,TGCAGTGCTAGAGAGGGCGGGACCCTTGGCGGGGAGCTGTTTTTT,CSAREGGTLGGELFF
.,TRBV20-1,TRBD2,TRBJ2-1,TGCAGTGCTAGTTTGCCTAGCGGGAGATACAATGAGCAGTTCTTC,CSASLPSGRYNEQFF
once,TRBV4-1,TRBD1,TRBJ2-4,TGCGCCAGCAGCCAAGCCTGGGACAGACTAGCCAAAAACATTCAGTACTTC,CASSQAWDRLAKNIQYF
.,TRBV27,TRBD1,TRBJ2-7,TGTGCCAGCAGTCCTCGACAGGGGCGCTCCTACGAGCAGTACTTC,CASSPRQGRSYEQYF
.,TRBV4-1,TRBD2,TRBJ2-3,TGCGCCAGCAGCCAAGATCCAGCGGGAAAGGACACGCAGTATTTT,CASSQDPAGKDTQYF
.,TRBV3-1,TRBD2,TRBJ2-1,TGTGCCAGCAGTTACACGGGGGGTGAGCAGTTCTTC,CASSYTGGEQFF
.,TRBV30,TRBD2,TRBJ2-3,TGTGCCGGATCTAGCGGGATGGGGACAGATACGCAGTATTTT,CAGSSGMGTDTQYF
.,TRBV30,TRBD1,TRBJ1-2,TGTGCCTGGAGCGCCACAGGGGTCTATGGCTACACCTTC,CAWSATGVYGYTF
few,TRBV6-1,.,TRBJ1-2,TGTGCCAGTCCGGGGATAGGCTCCGGCTACACCTTC,CASPGIGSGYTF
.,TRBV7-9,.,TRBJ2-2,TGTGCCAGCAGCTTAGGGACCCACGCCGGGGAGCTGTTTTTT,CASSLGTHAGELFF
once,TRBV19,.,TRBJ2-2,TGTGCCGCGAGAGTCCACACCGGGGAGCTGTTTTTT,CAARVHTGELFF
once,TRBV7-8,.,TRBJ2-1,TGTGCCAGCAGCTTAGGGCTAGAAGTCTACAATGAGCAGTTCTTC,CASSLGLEVYNEQFF
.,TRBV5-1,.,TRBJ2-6,TGCGCCAGCAGCTTTGCCGCGGGGTCTGGGGCCAACGTCCTGACTTTC,CASSFAAGSGANVLTF
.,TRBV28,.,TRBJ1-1,TGTGCCAGCACCATCCGGGCCCAGAACACTGAAGCTTTCTTT,CASTIRAQNTEAFF
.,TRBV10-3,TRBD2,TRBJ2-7,TGTGCCATCGCGGGACTAGTTTACGACGAGCAGTACTTC,CAIAGLVYDEQYF
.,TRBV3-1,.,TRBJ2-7,TGTGCCAGCAACGGGTTCACGGGTGAGCAGTACTTC,CASNGFTGEQYF
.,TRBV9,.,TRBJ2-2,TGTGCCAGCAGCGTAGGTGCCACGAACACCGGGGAGCTGTTTTTT,CASSVGATNTGELFF
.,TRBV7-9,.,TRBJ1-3,TGTGCCAGCAGCATTTTCCCAGGCAGATACTCTGGAAACACTATATATTTT,CASSIFPGRYSGNTIYF
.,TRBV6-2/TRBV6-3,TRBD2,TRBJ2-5,TGTGCCAGCAGTTACGGTGGACTAGCGGGAGTTCGGGAGACCCAGTACTTC,CASSYGGLAGVRETQYF
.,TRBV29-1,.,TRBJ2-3,TGCAGCGTTGGGATTGGACAACTAGGGGCAGATACGCAGTATTTT,CSVGIGQLGADTQYF
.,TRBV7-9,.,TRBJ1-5,TGTGCCAGCAGCAAAGCCGCAAATCAGCCCCAGCATTTT,CASSKAANQPQHF
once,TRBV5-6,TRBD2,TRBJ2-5,TGTGCCAGCAGCCCGGGACTAGCGGGATTTTACGCGCCCGAAGAGACCCAGTACTTC,CASSPGLAGFYAPEETQYF
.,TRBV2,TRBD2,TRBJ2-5,TGTGCCAGCAGGGCGACTAGCGGGTATCGAGAGACCCAGTACTTC,CASRATSGYRETQYF
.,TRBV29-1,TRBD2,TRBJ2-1,TGCAGCGTTGGTGAAATCCTAGCGGGAGTTTACAATGAGCAGTTCTTC,CSVGEILAGVYNEQFF
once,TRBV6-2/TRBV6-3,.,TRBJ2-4,TGTGCCAGCAGCATACTAGGGGGTAGCAAAAACATTCAGTACTTC,CASSILGGSKNIQYF
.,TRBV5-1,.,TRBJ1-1,TGCGCCAGCAGCACAGGGATGTTCCCTGAAGCTTTCTTT,CASSTGMFPEAFF
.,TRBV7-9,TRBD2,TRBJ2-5,TGTGCCAGCAGCAAAGGGACTAGCGGGTCGGAGACCCAGTACTTC,CASSKGTSGSETQYF
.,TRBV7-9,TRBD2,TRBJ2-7,TGTGCCAGCAGGTCCGGGACTAGCGGGATGCTGGAGCAGTACTTC,CASRSGTSGMLEQYF
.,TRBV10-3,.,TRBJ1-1,TGTGCCATCAGAGCCTCAGGGGCTATGGGCACTGAAGCTTTCTTT,CAIRASGAMGTEAFF
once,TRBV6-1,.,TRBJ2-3,TGTGCCAGCAGTGGGCAGTTTAGCACAGATACGCAGTATTTT,CASSGQFSTDTQYF
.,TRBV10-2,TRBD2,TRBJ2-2,TGCGCCAGCTCCGGCCGGGGGGATTCCGGGGAGCTGTTTTTT,CASSGRGDSGELFF
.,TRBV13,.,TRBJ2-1,TGTGCCAGCAGCCCCCGGGCTCCGGACTCCTACAATGAGCAGTTCTTC,CASSPRAPDSYNEQFF
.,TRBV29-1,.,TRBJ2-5,TGCAGCGCGGCGCAGGGCCAAGAGACCCAGTACTTC,CSAAQGQETQYF
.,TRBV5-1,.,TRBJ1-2,TGCGCCAGCACTCCCGCAGGACTCTATGGCTACACCTTC,CASTPAGLYGYTF
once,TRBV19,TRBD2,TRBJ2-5,TGTGCCAGTAGCCCCGGGGGGGTAGAGACCCAGTACTTC,CASSPGGVETQYF